These 32 T cell receptor beta chains originate from one sample sequenced in a study of blood T cell repertoires in COVID-19. The assay was immunoSEQ multiplex PCR, and TCRdb's table has in-frame clones only and misses some. The sample lists roughly 260,000 clones; roughly 87% were seen once. Sequenced input: PBMCs or T cells enriched from blood (not recorded which). The receptors come from a woman aged 25 to 39 with acute COVID-19.

The chain has TRBV6-5 and TRBJ2-3; possible D gene TRBD1, 5 bases. This CDR3 is built from 13 residues. Between the trimmed V and J ends, which lost 6 bases and 5 bases, there was a span of 12 bases. The V gene's germline CDR1 is MNHEY and CDR2 SVGAGI. Written as DNA, the CDR3 is TGTGCCAGCAGACAGGCCTCGGGAGATACGCAGTATTTT. Its translation: CASRQASGDTQYF.

V is TRBV27 and J is TRBJ2-2; 9 bases fit TRBD2. The CDR3 is 15 residues long. Germline CDR1 MNHEY, CDR2 SMNVEV (reference sequence). V lost 7 bases, J lost 7 bases, and 10 bases stayed unmatched. The CDR3 sequence: CASTLAGGRSGELFF. DNA of the CDR3: TGTGCCAGCACCCTGGCGGGGGGGCGGAGCGGGGAGCTGTTTTTT.

The chain has TRBV2 and TRBJ1-3; 7 bases align to TRBD1. This CDR3 region has 15 residues. The germline V gene has CDR1 SNHLY and CDR2 FYNNEI. J was trimmed by 5 bases and V by 7 bases; bases with no gene match: 11. CDR3 residues: CASTGAQGRRNTIYF. CDR3 in DNA: TGTGCCAGCACCGGGGCACAGGGGCGGCGAAACACCATATATTTT.

The J gene is TRBJ2-5, the V gene TRBV18, with a tentative D call TRBD2 (6 bases). CDR1 is KGHSH, CDR2 LQKENI, per germline. V lost 1 base to trimming and J lost 4 bases, with 10 bases between them. The CDR3 has 14 amino acids. The CDR3 DNA reads as TGTGCCAGCTCACCACGGACCGGGGGAGAGACCCAGTACTTC. Its translation is CASSPRTGGETQYF.

V and J are TRBV19 and TRBJ2-7; TRBD1 agrees at 9 bases. CDR1 and CDR2 (germline): LNHDA, SQIVND (reference sequence). This CDR3 spans 17 amino acids. V gave up 8 bases and J gave up 4 bases; unmatched junction bases: 18. The CDR3 sequence is CASGTGKSAGASYEQYF. Written as DNA, the CDR3 is TGTGCCAGTGGGACAGGGAAATCGGCGGGAGCGTCGTACGAGCAGTACTTC.

This chain uses TRBV7-2 with TRBJ2-7, with a possible D match to TRBD1 (6 bases). From germline, CDR1 is SGHTA and CDR2 FQGNSA. Trimming pared 5 bases from V and 1 base from J, leaving 12 bases between. The CDR3 consists of 14 residues. The CDR3 protein is CASSPYRDSYEQYF. Here the CDR3 DNA reads TGTGCCAGCAGCCCCTACAGGGATTCCTACGAGCAGTACTTC.

The V call is TRBV28, the J call TRBJ1-2, with 9 bases fitting TRBD1. CDR3 length: 15 amino acids. Per the germline V gene, CDR1 is MDHEN and CDR2 is SYDVKM. The V gene end was trimmed by 5 bases and the J gene end by 7 bases; junction bases not matched to a gene: 11. The CDR3 bases are TGTGCCAGCAGTCCAGGGGACAGGGTCGTCAGTGGCTACACCTTC. Its protein product is CASSPGDRVVSGYTF.

This clone has only one observation. This chain uses TRBV12-3 or TRBV12-4 with TRBJ1-4; tentative D call: TRBD1 (6 bases). The CDR3 has 12 residues. Trimming removed 7 bases from V and 8 bases from J, with 11 bases in between. The DNA for the CDR3 is TGTGCCAGCACTAGACAGGTGGAAAAACTGTTTTTT. Its translation: CASTRQVEKLFF.

The chain is built from TRBV7-3 and TRBJ2-7; TRBD1 might be the D (5 bases). This CDR3 is built from 20 residues. CDR1 is SGHTA and CDR2 is FQGTGA in the germline V gene. V lost 3 bases to trimming and J lost 0 bases, with 27 bases between them. This CDR3 is CASSFLGARAADKSSYEQYF. DNA of the CDR3: TGTGCCAGCAGCTTTTTAGGGGCCAGGGCGGCGGATAAAAGCTCCTACGAGCAGTACTTC.

V gene TRBV28 combines with J gene TRBJ1-5; unclear D gene. The germline CDR1 and CDR2 sequences are MDHEN and SYDVKM. Trimming shortened V by 6 bases and J by 10 bases, and 10 bases separated the two germline ends. The CDR3 covers 11 residues. This CDR3 reads CASRNLGPQHF. The DNA of the CDR3 is TGTGCCAGCAGGAACCTAGGTCCCCAGCATTTT.

V gene TRBV19 combines with J gene TRBJ2-3, with 14 bases that match TRBD2. This CDR3 has 17 amino acids. CDR1 LNHDA and CDR2 SQIVND come from the germline V gene (reference sequence). V gave up 5 bases and J gave up 0 bases; unmatched junction bases: 4. Here the CDR3 reads CASSLGLAGVSTDTQYF. The CDR3 nucleotides are TGTGCCAGTAGTCTGGGACTAGCGGGAGTGAGCACAGATACGCAGTATTTT.

The chain links TRBV25-1 to TRBJ2-7, with D tentatively TRBD1 (5 bases). Germline V gene sequence: CDR1 MGHDK, CDR2 SYGVNS. The CDR3 covers 14 residues. Trimming left V 2 bases short and J 1 base short, with 9 bases between. CDR3 sequence (DNA): TGTGCCAGCAGTGAAGTCGCAGGGTCCTACGAGCAGTACTTC. It specifies CASSEVAGSYEQYF.

The CDR3 spells CASSPRGSGKQYEQYF. DNA of the CDR3: TGTGCCAGTAGTCCCAGGGGAAGCGGCAAACAGTACGAGCAGTACTTC. The rearrangement links TRBV19 to TRBJ2-7; D is perhaps TRBD1 (6 bases). Trimming took 5 bases from V and 4 from J, leaving 21 bases between them. Per germline, CDR1 LNHDA and CDR2 SQIVND (reference sequence). The CDR3 sequence is 16 residues long.

The V call is TRBV7-9, the J call TRBJ1-6; D unresolved. Germline V gene lookup returns CDR1 SEHNR and CDR2 FQNEAQ (reference sequence). V was shortened by 5 bases and J by 7 bases, with 15 bases between the two germline ends. The CDR3 loop spans 15 amino acids. The CDR3 here is CASSPSSGINSPLHF. The DNA of the CDR3 is TGTGCCAGCAGCCCATCCAGCGGAATCAATTCACCCCTCCACTTT.

The genes are TRBV6-5 and TRBJ1-1; tentative D call: TRBD1 (6 bases). The CDR3 is 14 amino acids. Germline V gene lookup returns CDR1 MNHEY and CDR2 SVGAGI. Trimming pared 6 bases from V and 0 bases from J, leaving 11 bases between. This chain's CDR3 is CASRRDTLNTEAFF. As DNA, the CDR3 is TGTGCCAGCAGAAGGGACACTCTGAACACTGAAGCTTTCTTT.

The chain links TRBV5-1 to TRBJ2-5; 9 bases are a match to TRBD2. CDR3 length equals 15 residues. Germline assignment: CDR1 SGHRS and CDR2 YFSETQ. With 0 bases clipped from V and 2 bases from J, the junction kept 2 bases outside the gene matches. The DNA of the CDR3 is TGCGCCAGCAGCTTGGTAGGACTAGCGCAAGAGACCCAGTACTTC. Protein: CASSLVGLAQETQYF.

The V gene is TRBV9, the J gene TRBJ2-7, with 7 bases matching TRBD2. In germline, CDR1 is SGDLS, CDR2 YYNGEE. The CDR3 totals 14 residues. V shed 2 bases, J shed 1 base, and the junction held 3 bases outside the gene matches. CDR3 nucleotide sequence: TGTGCCAGCAGCGTGACTAGCTTTTCCTACGAGCAGTACTTC. It translates to CASSVTSFSYEQYF. The full variable domain, completed using reference TRBV9 and TRBJ2-7, is DSGVTQTPKHLITATGQRVTLRCSPRSGDLSVYWYQQSLDQGLQFLIQYYNGEERAKGNILERFSAQQFPDLHSELNLSSLELGDSALYFCASSVTSFSYEQYFGPGTRLTVT.

V and J are TRBV3-1 (or the pseudogene TRBV3-2) and TRBJ2-7; TRBD1 aligns across 9 bases. Germline V gene data show CDR1 as LGHDT and CDR2 as YNNKEL (reference sequence). This CDR3 region has 15 residues. After removal of 5 bases from V and 0 bases from J, the junction contained 5 bases not matched to a gene. The CDR3 DNA reads TGTGCCAGCAGCAGGACAGGGGACACCTCCTACGAGCAGTACTTC. Translated: CASSRTGDTSYEQYF.

The CDR3 region has the DNA TGCAGTGCTAGTGGTTTTGGGACTAGCGGGGGTAAGACCCAGTACTTC. Its protein is CSASGFGTSGGKTQYF. This rearrangement joins TRBV20-1 to TRBJ2-5; 14 nucleotides align to TRBD2. The CDR3 has 16 amino acids. The germline V gene has CDR1 DFQATT and CDR2 SNEGSKA (reference sequence). The trim removed 3 bases at V and 6 bases at J, leaving 9 bases unmatched.

The V gene is TRBV28, the J gene TRBJ1-2, with unresolved D. Trimming shortened V by 7 bases and J by 4 bases, and 19 bases separated the two germline ends. Germline V gives CDR1 MDHEN, CDR2 SYDVKM. The CDR3 sequence is 15 residues long. The CDR3 nucleotides read TGTGCCAGCAATCCACAGACGGGGTTGGGCTATGGCTACACCTTC. Translating gives CASNPQTGLGYGYTF.

V and J are TRBV24-1 and TRBJ2-1; TRBD2 matches at 11 bases. This CDR3 region has 20 residues. V gave up 7 bases and J gave up 1 base; unmatched junction bases: 17. Germline V gene sequence: CDR1 KGHDR, CDR2 SFDVKD. CDR3 region: CATRDLLLAGEDGSYNEQFF. CDR3 DNA sequence: TGTGCCACCAGGGACCTATTACTAGCGGGAGAAGATGGGTCCTACAATGAGCAGTTCTTC.

About this clone itself: The same CDR3 also results from other DNA sequences found in this sample. The V and J genes are TRBV27 and TRBJ2-3; TRBD2 aligns across 13 bases. The V gene end was trimmed by 3 bases and the J gene end by 0 bases; junction bases not matched to a gene: 0. Germline V gives CDR1 MNHEY, CDR2 SMNVEV (reference sequence). The CDR3 extends over 16 amino acids. CDR3 sequence: CASSLGLAGSTDTQYF. In nucleotides, the CDR3 is TGTGCCAGCAGTTTGGGACTAGCGGGGAGCACAGATACGCAGTATTTT.

The rearrangement uses TRBV7-6 and TRBJ2-7, with 9 bases that match TRBD1. The CDR3 is made up of 15 amino acids. J gave up 4 bases and V 0 bases, and 4 bases lay outside the gene matches. The germline gives CDR1 SGHVS, CDR2 FNYEAQ. CDR3 in DNA: TGTGCCAGCAGCTTAGCGAGGACAGGGGTATACGAGCAGTACTTC. Translation: CASSLARTGVYEQYF.

The chain carries TRBV18 and TRBJ1-3; 11 bases agree with TRBD1. The germline CDR1 and CDR2 sequences are KGHSH and LQKENI. This CDR3 contains 15 residues. V lost 3 bases, J lost 3 bases, and 1 base stayed unmatched. CDR3 amino acids: CASSPGQGVGNTIYF. The CDR3 nucleotides are TGTGCCAGCTCACCGGGACAGGGGGTTGGAAACACCATATATTTT.

The genes are TRBV4-3 and TRBJ1-4, with D maybe TRBD1 (5 bases). Trimming shortened V by 0 bases and J by 4 bases, and 9 bases separated the two germline ends. CDR1 LGHNA and CDR2 YSLEER come from the germline V gene. The CDR3 consists of 15 residues. For the CDR3, the DNA is TGCGCCAGCAGCCAAGATTTAGGGGATAATGAAAAACTGTTTTTT. This codes for CASSQDLGDNEKLFF.

CDR3 protein: CASSVMPQVGVRTDTQYF. DNA of the CDR3: TGTGCCAGCAGCGTTATGCCCCAGGTGGGAGTCCGCACAGATACGCAGTATTTT. This chain joins TRBV9 and TRBJ2-3; TRBD2 might be the D (5 bases). The V gene lost 2 bases and the J gene lost 1 base, with 20 bases spanning the gap. The CDR3 runs 18 residues. CDR1 and CDR2 from the germline V gene are SGDLS and YYNGEE. Together with reference TRBV9 and TRBJ2-3, the CDR3 gives the full variable domain: DSGVTQTPKHLITATGQRVTLRCSPRSGDLSVYWYQQSLDQGLQFLIQYYNGEERAKGNILERFSAQQFPDLHSELNLSSLELGDSALYFCASSVMPQVGVRTDTQYFGPGTRLTVL.

V and J are TRBV7-2 and TRBJ2-5; 8 nucleotides agree with TRBD2. Germline trimming cut 5 bases from V and 0 bases from J; bases unmatched to any gene: 5. Germline values: CDR1 SGHTA, CDR2 FQGNSA. CDR3 length: 15 residues. The CDR3 bases are TGTGCCAGCAGCCTCTTAGCGGGGCACCAAGAGACCCAGTACTTC. The encoded protein is CASSLLAGHQETQYF.

The CDR3 region has the DNA TGTGCCAGCAGCCCCAGCGGGAAATACAATGAGCAGTTCTTC. It is translated as CASSPSGKYNEQFF. The J gene is TRBJ2-1, the V gene TRBV3-1 (or the pseudogene TRBV3-2); 7 positions match TRBD2. Trimming at V came to 4 bases and at J to 4 bases, leaving 4 bases not matched to a gene. The germline CDR1 and CDR2 sequences are LGHDT and YNNKEL (reference sequence). This CDR3 has 14 residues.

The genes are TRBV28 and TRBJ1-4; perhaps TRBD1 as D (5 bases). The CDR3 spans 14 residues. Looked up from germline, CDR1 is MDHEN and CDR2 is SYDVKM. Between the trimmed V and J ends, which lost 2 bases and 3 bases, there was a span of 7 bases. The CDR3 nucleotides are TGTGCCAGCAGTTTACGGGGGGCTAATGAAAAACTGTTTTTT. It codes for CASSLRGANEKLFF.

This rearrangement joins TRBV7-2 to TRBJ1-2; 8 positions match TRBD1. V shed 5 bases and J 5 bases; nucleotides not matched to a gene: 10. Germline-derived CDR1 and CDR2 are SGHTA and FQGNSA. The CDR3 is 15 residues long. The CDR3 DNA sequence: TGTGCCAGCAGCATTTCGGCAGGGGGCAATTATGGCTACACCTTC. This translates into CASSISAGGNYGYTF.

The chain links TRBV7-9 to TRBJ2-1; no clear D. The CDR3 covers 12 residues. Germline lookup yields CDR1 SEHNR and CDR2 FQNEAQ (reference sequence). V lost 1 base to trimming and J lost 8 bases, with 6 bases between them. CDR3 sequence reads: CASSLVVHEQFF. Written as DNA, the CDR3 is TGTGCCAGCAGCTTAGTCGTCCATGAGCAGTTCTTC.

This chain connects TRBV6-5 to TRBJ1-1; D is undetermined. Germline assignment: CDR1 MNHEY and CDR2 SVGAGI. The CDR3 totals 15 residues. V was pared by 1 base and J by 2 bases, with 11 bases between. As DNA, the CDR3 is TGTGCCAGCAGTTACTTTTCGGTCCTTAACACTGAAGCTTTCTTT. The encoded protein is CASSYFSVLNTEAFF.